This T cell receptor (beta chain) was observed in a study of T-cell reconstitution after alpha-beta-depleted transplantation in children. This CDR3 region has 13 residues. Germline V CDR1 and CDR2: DFQATT, SNEGSKA (reference sequence). Trimming pared 5 bases from V and 7 bases from J, leaving 14 bases between. Unique molecular identifiers were incorporated into the prepared TCRbeta library. MiXCR was run by TCRdb on the PCR reads, yielding one entry per CDR3 protein. This table holds under 450,000 distinct CDR3 sequences, roughly 14% found once. This TCR derives from a human donor who donated a stem cell graft to a child with Fanconi anemia. The material sequenced was PBMCs, taken from the stem cell graft. V gene TRBV20-1 combines with J gene TRBJ1-4; tentatively, D is TRBD1 (6 bases). CDR3 DNA: TGCAGTGCTTACAGGGTTGGTAGTGAAAAACTGTTTTTT. Residues: CSAYRVGSEKLFF.